This TCR beta chain comes out of a study of radiotherapy plus CTLA-4 blockade in lung cancer (dated by TCRdb to the late 2010s). In terms of the full investigation: Among the enrolled patients, 15% to 20% had an objective response, and less than 40% reached disease control. The research as a whole found: After treatment with radiotherapy and ipilimumab, TCR clones that came from tumors expanded in the peripheral blood. Increased serum interferon-beta after radiation, together with early dynamic changes in blood T cell clones, were reported to be the strongest predictors of response.

This clone occurred a few times. The clone's antigen remains unknown. No base quality values were provided; no much bigger clone lies one nucleotide off. Focal radiation therapy combined with CTLA-4 blockade (ipilimumab) was tested in patients with chemo-refractory metastatic non-small-cell lung cancer. V was cut back by 0 bases and J by 0 bases, leaving a gap of 11 bases between them. The CDR3 covers 16 residues, taking in both the cysteine and the phenylalanine. Of all the DNA, just the CDR3 is kept, 48 bases in frame from base 1. As encoded in the germline V gene, CDR1 is SGHDN while CDR2 is FVKESK. The library relied on the immunoSEQ multiplex PCR assay. TCRdb obtained this table from immuneACCESS and retained in-frame rearrangements with V and J assigned. These tables miss some clones; where compared with another copy, unresolved V genes account for less than half of the shortfall, and the remainder is unexplained. Within this sample are roughly 110,000 clones, with roughly four fifths of them counted one time only. The ten largest clones take up roughly 3.1% of the sample.

This specimen was peripheral blood, taken from a patient treated with radiotherapy plus ipilimumab. The sequence was obtained from a human donor with non-small cell lung cancer that progressed on radiotherapy plus ipilimumab. Some clones in this sample may be carry-over from other donors' samples. The sequence links TRBV14 to TRBJ1-1, with the D gene too uncertain to name. The CDR3 in this case is CASSQDRLRLNTEAFF. Here is the DNA: TGTGCCAGCAGCCAAGATCGCCTTAGACTGAACACTGAAGCTTTCTTT.